This entry is about one T cell receptor (beta chain). Its antigen is not identified. This entry belongs to a study of CXCR3-negative and CXCR3-positive naive CD8 T cells. The CDR3 loop spans 14 amino acids. The germline CDR1 and CDR2 sequences are SQVTM and ANQGSEA. The libraries of TRB cDNA were constructed through 5' RACE using UMI labels. TCRdb reprocessed the 5' RACE reads; each CDR3 protein has one entry and no DNA is given. The sample data list 45,000 to 65,000 distinct CDR3 sequences. Notes on the study in general: Memory cells differed in TRBV-TRBJ usage, but naive CXCR3-negative and CXCR3-positive cells had similar usage.

With a few hundred thousand cells each, the CD8+ T cell subsets were individually sorted in triplicate. The TCR originated in a human donor in good health. Some clones in this sample may be carry-over from other donors' samples. The sequencing sample was made of memory CD8+ T cells from blood. The chain links TRBV29-1 to TRBJ2-1; the TCRdb D gene call, TRBD1, has no DNA to confirm it. CDR3 amino acids: CSVDGQGHYNEQFF.